These 3 T cell receptor beta chains share one sample of origin, sequenced in a study of T-cell memory formation after mild COVID-19. TCRdb reprocessed the 5' RACE reads via MiXCR and lists one record per CDR3 protein. The sample lists approximately 350,000 distinct CDR3 sequences, roughly 13% occurring once. The sequencing input was PBMCs or a T cell subset sorted from them (not recorded which). The origin of the receptors is a man between 18 and 35 years old who had mild COVID-19 (a few samples of this study predate the infection). Cell type and time point are not known.

V usage is TRBV9 and J usage is TRBJ2-5, with TRBD1 matching 8 bases. Germline-derived CDR1 and CDR2 are SGDLS and YYNGEE. The CDR3 is 15 residues long. V was clipped by 4 bases and J by 5 bases; unmatched bases: 10. CDR3 region: CASSSQTGVRETQYF. The CDR3 DNA reads as TGTGCCAGCAGCAGCCAGACAGGGGTGAGGGAGACCCAGTACTTC.

A few counts support this clonotype. The V call is TRBV3-1, the J call TRBJ1-5; D not certain. The CDR3 sequence is 13 residues long. Trimming took off 3 bases at V and 6 bases at J, with 9 bases between the two ends. Germline CDR1 LGHDT, CDR2 YNNKEL (reference sequence). The CDR3 bases are TGTGCCAGCAGCCAGTACCAGGCTCAGCCCCAGCATTTT. Its protein is CASSQYQAQPQHF.

The chain employs TRBV5-5 and TRBJ2-5, with D unclear. CDR1 is SGHKS and CDR2 is YYEKEE in the germline V gene (reference sequence). The V end lost 3 bases, the J end lost 6 bases, and 15 bases lay between the germline ends. CDR3 length equals 14 residues. The CDR3 region is CASSSPARTQTQYF. CDR3 in DNA: TGTGCCAGCAGCTCCCCAGCGCGAACACAGACCCAGTACTTC.